This is a list of T cell receptor beta chains from one sample in a study of T-cell reconstitution after alpha-beta-depleted transplantation in children. From the PCR reads, TCRdb called clonotypes with MiXCR, one entry per CDR3 protein. Of hundreds of thousands of distinct CDR3 sequences listed, roughly 13% are singletons. The sequencing used PBMCs, mostly from graft donor cells, collected 360 days after TCRalphabeta/CD19-depleted stem cell transplant. The source is a male patient younger than 18 who had a stem cell transplant for acute myeloid leukemia, so the T cells may come from the graft donor. Both conserved end residues are part of each CDR3. A D gene is named only where the DNA matches it firmly. Clone size is stated in some rows and not others, as once, few, many or a class when expanded.

CDR3 DNA: TGCAGCGGAATATTATCCTACAATGAGCAGTTCTTC; CDR3 protein: CSGILSYNEQFF; V gene: TRBV29-1; J gene: TRBJ2-1; clone size: many; D gene: -
CDR3 DNA: TGTGCCAGCCCGAACCTTCAAGCCGGGGAGCTGTTTTTT; CDR3 protein: CASPNLQAGELFF; V gene: TRBV12-3/TRBV12-4; J gene: TRBJ2-2; clone size: many; D gene: -
CDR3 DNA: TGTGCCAGCAGCCCTTCTGACGGACTAGCGGGGGCCGGGGAGCTGTTTTTT; CDR3 protein: CASSPSDGLAGAGELFF; V gene: TRBV28; J gene: TRBJ2-2; clone size: many; D gene: TRBD2
CDR3 DNA: TGCGCCAGCAGTAACGCGGGAGGAGCCTACGAGCAGTACTTC; CDR3 protein: CASSNAGGAYEQYF; V gene: TRBV5-1; J gene: TRBJ2-7; clone size: many; D gene: TRBD2
CDR3 DNA: TGTGCCAGCAGCCCCGACCTGACTAGCGGGAGGTACTACAATGAGCAGTTCTTC; CDR3 protein: CASSPDLTSGRYYNEQFF; V gene: TRBV3-1; J gene: TRBJ2-1; clone size: -; D gene: TRBD2
CDR3 DNA: TGCAGTGCTAGTAAGCCAGGTGGGTGGAATGAGCAGTTCTTC; CDR3 protein: CSASKPGGWNEQFF; V gene: TRBV20-1; J gene: TRBJ2-1; clone size: -; D gene: -
CDR3 DNA: TGTGCCAGCAGCCCCCTGGTCACCGGGGAGCTGTTTTTT; CDR3 protein: CASSPLVTGELFF; V gene: TRBV7-9; J gene: TRBJ2-2; clone size: few; D gene: -
CDR3 DNA: TGTGCCAGCAGCTTAGCCCCAGTCGCGCAGTATTTT; CDR3 protein: CASSLAPVAQYF; V gene: TRBV7-8; J gene: TRBJ2-3; clone size: few; D gene: -
CDR3 DNA: TGCGCCAGCAGCCAAGATCGTACTAGCGGGAGTCGAGAGACCCAGTACTTC; CDR3 protein: CASSQDRTSGSRETQYF; V gene: TRBV4-3; J gene: TRBJ2-5; clone size: few; D gene: TRBD2
CDR3 DNA: TGCAGCGTTGAAGACACTATACTGTTTTTT; CDR3 protein: CSVEDTILFF; V gene: TRBV29-1; J gene: TRBJ1-4; clone size: few; D gene: -
CDR3 DNA: TGTGCCAGCAGCTATCCCGGGACTAGCCCCCACGAGCAGTACTTC; CDR3 protein: CASSYPGTSPHEQYF; V gene: TRBV7-2; J gene: TRBJ2-7; clone size: few; D gene: TRBD2
CDR3 DNA: TGTGCCAGCAGCCTATTTGGGACTATTCAAGAGACCCAGTACTTC; CDR3 protein: CASSLFGTIQETQYF; V gene: TRBV5-6; J gene: TRBJ2-5; clone size: -; D gene: TRBD2
CDR3 DNA: TGTGCCAGCAGTTTGGACGGGAGGGCCTACAATGAGCAGTTCTTC; CDR3 protein: CASSLDGRAYNEQFF; V gene: TRBV28; J gene: TRBJ2-1; clone size: many; D gene: TRBD2
CDR3 DNA: TGCGCCAGCAGCTATGGAGGCAATTGGGATACGCAGTATTTT; CDR3 protein: CASSYGGNWDTQYF; V gene: TRBV5-1; J gene: TRBJ2-3; clone size: few; D gene: -
CDR3 DNA: TGTGCCTGGAACCCGGGACTGCGTAATGAAAAACTGTTTTTT; CDR3 protein: CAWNPGLRNEKLFF; V gene: TRBV30; J gene: TRBJ1-4; clone size: -; D gene: -
CDR3 DNA: TGTGCCAGCAGTTTAGATTTGGTAGCGGGAGTGAACGAGCAGTACTTC; CDR3 protein: CASSLDLVAGVNEQYF; V gene: TRBV12-3/TRBV12-4; J gene: TRBJ2-7; clone size: many; D gene: TRBD2
CDR3 DNA: TGTGCCAGCAGTGTTGGAGTGCGGGCCTCCTCCAATGAGCAGTTCTTC; CDR3 protein: CASSVGVRASSNEQFF; V gene: TRBV2; J gene: TRBJ2-1; clone size: -; D gene: -
CDR3 DNA: TGTGCCAGCAGCCAAACGACCACAGGGTACGGAAACACCATATATTTT; CDR3 protein: CASSQTTTGYGNTIYF; V gene: TRBV3-1; J gene: TRBJ1-3; clone size: few; D gene: -
CDR3 DNA: TGTGCCAGCAGCTTAGCGCGGGGGGGCCCCTACAATGAGCAGTTCTTC; CDR3 protein: CASSLARGGPYNEQFF; V gene: TRBV7-2; J gene: TRBJ2-1; clone size: -; D gene: TRBD2
CDR3 DNA: TGCGCCAGCAGGGGTGGAGGACTTAACACCGGGGAGCTGTTTTTT; CDR3 protein: CASRGGGLNTGELFF; V gene: TRBV5-1; J gene: TRBJ2-2; clone size: many; D gene: -
CDR3 DNA: TGCAGTGCTAGAGATGAGGCTAGGAAGCCAGATACGCAGTATTTT; CDR3 protein: CSARDEARKPDTQYF; V gene: TRBV20-1; J gene: TRBJ2-3; clone size: -; D gene: -
CDR3 DNA: TGCAGTGCCACAGCCTGGAGTAATGAAAAACTGTTTTTT; CDR3 protein: CSATAWSNEKLFF; V gene: TRBV20-1; J gene: TRBJ1-4; clone size: many; D gene: -
CDR3 DNA: TGCGCCAGCAGCTTGCTCCTAGCGGGAGTGGAAAACATTCAGTACTTC; CDR3 protein: CASSLLLAGVENIQYF; V gene: TRBV5-1; J gene: TRBJ2-4; clone size: -; D gene: TRBD2
CDR3 DNA: TGTGCCAGCGCCGGGGGAGCGGGAGGGGGGGAGACCCAGTACTTC; CDR3 protein: CASAGGAGGGETQYF; V gene: TRBV12-3/TRBV12-4; J gene: TRBJ2-5; clone size: many; D gene: TRBD2
CDR3 DNA: TGTGCCAGCGGGGACCGGGACAGGGGAGGAGTAGCGGGAGTCGGCGAGCAGTACTTC; CDR3 protein: CASGDRDRGGVAGVGEQYF; V gene: TRBV12-3/TRBV12-4; J gene: TRBJ2-7; clone size: -; D gene: -
CDR3 DNA: TGCAGCGTTTTTGAGACTGGTGGTGGCACTGAAGCTTTCTTT; CDR3 protein: CSVFETGGGTEAFF; V gene: TRBV29-1; J gene: TRBJ1-1; clone size: many; D gene: -
CDR3 DNA: TGTGCCAGCAGTGACGGCTCGAAATACTACGAGCAGTACTTC; CDR3 protein: CASSDGSKYYEQYF; V gene: TRBV6-4; J gene: TRBJ2-7; clone size: many; D gene: -
CDR3 DNA: TGTGCCAGCTCTCAGACACAGAACACTGAAGCTTTCTTT; CDR3 protein: CASSQTQNTEAFF; V gene: TRBV18; J gene: TRBJ1-1; clone size: -; D gene: -
CDR3 DNA: TGTGCCAGCAGTTACTCCGACTGGCAAGAGACCCAGTACTTC; CDR3 protein: CASSYSDWQETQYF; V gene: TRBV6-5; J gene: TRBJ2-5; clone size: few; D gene: -
CDR3 DNA: TGCAGTGCTAGTTGGACAGGGCACGAGCAGTACTTC; CDR3 protein: CSASWTGHEQYF; V gene: TRBV20-1; J gene: TRBJ2-7; clone size: many; D gene: TRBD1
CDR3 DNA: TGTGCCAGCAGCTTAGGGGGGGTGACCGGGGAGCTGTTTTTT; CDR3 protein: CASSLGGVTGELFF; V gene: TRBV11-3; J gene: TRBJ2-2; clone size: -; D gene: -
CDR3 DNA: TGTGCCAGCAGCGTATCAGGGGCCCAAGAGACCCAGTACTTC; CDR3 protein: CASSVSGAQETQYF; V gene: TRBV9; J gene: TRBJ2-5; clone size: few; D gene: -
CDR3 DNA: TGCGCCAGCAGCCGCCTAAACCAGCGGGAGGGCCTTGTCTCCGAGCAGTACTTC; CDR3 protein: CASSRLNQREGLVSEQYF; V gene: TRBV4-3; J gene: TRBJ2-7; clone size: many; D gene: TRBD2
CDR3 DNA: TGTGCCAGCAGCTTAGAACACGAGCAGTACTTC; CDR3 protein: CASSLEHEQYF; V gene: TRBV7-8; J gene: TRBJ2-7; clone size: -; D gene: -
CDR3 DNA: TGTGCCAGCAGCTCCCTCCTGGGGACAGAGGTTCAGTACTTC; CDR3 protein: CASSSLLGTEVQYF; V gene: TRBV7-9; J gene: TRBJ2-4; clone size: -; D gene: TRBD1
CDR3 DNA: TGTGCCAGCAAAGGGGGAGTGAGTAGCCAGTACTTC; CDR3 protein: CASKGGVSSQYF; V gene: TRBV7-2; J gene: TRBJ2-5; clone size: -; D gene: -